Below, 8 T cell receptor beta chains from the same sample are listed, as sequenced in a study of response to subunit inactivated influenza vaccine. TCRdb recomputed calls from the RT-PCR reads with MiXCR, one row per CDR3 protein. The table lists just over 300,000 distinct CDR3 sequences, 20% to 25% of them singletons. Sequencing was performed on PBMCs from blood, taken 21 months after vaccination. The receptors derive from a man aged 50-75 years who received an inactivated influenza vaccine.

This clonotype came up many times. The chain has TRBV4-3 and TRBJ1-6, with unresolved D. Trimming cost V 0 bases and J 4 bases, with 13 bases left between them. Germline assignment: CDR1 LGHNA and CDR2 YSLEER. This CDR3 region has 17 residues. The CDR3 sequence is CASSQDRSTFYNSPLHF. DNA of the CDR3: TGCGCCAGCAGCCAAGATCGGTCAACGTTTTATAATTCACCCCTCCACTTT.

This clonotype was picked up many times. The chain is built from TRBV9 and TRBJ2-1, with 10 nucleotides matching TRBD2. The germline V gene encodes CDR1 SGDLS and CDR2 YYNGEE. V lost 0 bases, J lost 7 bases, and 7 bases stayed unmatched. The CDR3 runs 16 residues. The DNA for the CDR3 is TGTGCCAGCAGCGTAGTCCCTAGCGGGGGCTGGAATGAGCAGTTCTTC. This encodes CASSVVPSGGWNEQFF.

The V and J genes are TRBV7-9 and TRBJ2-1; TRBD1 agrees at 8 bases. The CDR3 is 14 residues long. Germline loops: CDR1 SEHNR, CDR2 FQNEAQ (reference sequence). Trimming cost V 5 bases and J 4 bases; bases outside gene matches: 4. The CDR3 bases are TGTGCCAGCAGCGACTGGACAGGGTACAATGAGCAGTTCTTC. This sequence encodes CASSDWTGYNEQFF.

The sample holds a few counts of this clonotype. The chain is built from TRBV20-1 and TRBJ2-1; D ambiguous. V lost 7 bases and J 8 bases, leaving 9 bases between the germline ends. In germline, CDR1 is DFQATT, CDR2 SNEGSKA (reference sequence). This CDR3 has 10 residues. This CDR3 is CSVARHEQFF. The CDR3 bases are TGCAGTGTGGCCAGGCATGAGCAGTTCTTC.

The rearrangement links TRBV28 to TRBJ2-1, with TRBD2 identical over 7 bases. The CDR3 is 12 amino acids. The trim removed 3 bases at V and 14 bases at J, leaving 7 bases unmatched. Germline CDR1 and CDR2: MDHEN and SYDVKM. In DNA form, the CDR3 reads TGTGCCAGCAGTTTGGGTCGGACTAGAAAGTTCTTC. This sequence encodes CASSLGRTRKFF.

In its sample, this clonotype was seen many times. The chain combines TRBV12-3 or TRBV12-4 with TRBJ1-6; TRBD1 matches at 11 bases. The CDR3 is 14 amino acids. V dropped 10 bases and J dropped 6; count of bases not matched to a gene: 5. The CDR3 DNA sequence: TGTGCCATCAGGACAGGGGGCCTTAATTCACCCCTCCACTTT. This sequence encodes CAIRTGGLNSPLHF.

In this sample, this clonotype turned up many times. The chain links TRBV20-1 to TRBJ1-4; D call uncertain. The CDR3 is 14 amino acids. The V gene lost 0 bases and the J gene lost 5 bases, with 10 bases spanning the gap. Per the germline V gene, CDR1 is DFQATT and CDR2 is SNEGSKA (reference sequence). The CDR3 spells CSARDRGTNEKLFF. CDR3 DNA sequence: TGCAGTGCTAGAGATCGGGGTACGAATGAAAAACTGTTTTTT.

This clonotype came up a few times. The J gene is TRBJ1-5, the V gene TRBV6-1, with a possible D match to TRBD1 (6 bases). CDR3 length: 14 residues. Trimming stripped 9 bases from V and 0 bases from J, with 12 bases between. Germline CDR1 is MNHNS and CDR2 is SASEGT. CDR3 bases: TGTGCCAGTCGGACAGACTATAGCAATCAGCCCCAGCATTTT. The encoded protein is CASRTDYSNQPQHF.